The sample holds a few counts of the clone carrying this T cell receptor beta chain. Its antigen is currently unknown. The sample belongs to a study of cytomegalovirus exposure and HLA in healthy donors. Whole-study findings and limits: In all likelihood, a cluster of highly shared sequence variants was a sequencing artifact.

PCR used 60 Vbeta primers and 13 Jbeta primers. Sequenced by immunoSEQ multiplex PCR; TCRdb stores in-frame clones only, minus some. The sample lists over 150,000 clones; approximately 77% were seen once. This CDR3 is 14 amino acids long. Germline V gene lookup returns CDR1 GTSNPN and CDR2 SVGIG (reference sequence). The receptor comes from a man aged 25-45 years in good health and CMV-seropositive. The rearrangement joins TRBV30 to TRBJ1-2; 8 bases are a match to TRBD1. Sequenced: PBMCs. DNA for the CDR3: TGTGCAAGAAAGACAGGGGCGATTAACTATGGCTACACCTTC. It translates to CARKTGAINYGYTF.